There are a few counts of the clone carrying this T cell receptor beta chain. The antigen is unknown. The sample originates from a study of early T cells in non-severe SARS-CoV-2 infection. Broader study findings: Clonotype matching in VDJdb favored anti-spike CD8 responses and did not capture private and CD4 specificities.

As part of library construction, unique molecular identifiers were attached to individual cDNA molecules. TCRdb itself ran the 5' RACE reads through MiXCR, one entry per CDR3 protein. The sample includes some 64,000 distinct CDR3 sequences, over 10% of them seen just once. The CDR3 consists of 18 residues. Germline V lookup: CDR1 DFQATT, CDR2 SNEGSKA (reference sequence). V shed 0 bases and J shed 0 bases, with 17 bases lying between them. The sequence came from an adult who was a healthcare worker with PCR-confirmed SARS-CoV-2 infection or an uninfected control (not recorded which). The sequencing input was whole blood. The chain uses TRBV20-1 and TRBJ2-2; tentative D call: TRBD2 (6 bases). CDR3 sequence reads: CSARDLFAGSPNTGELFF. CDR3 sequence (DNA): TGCAGTGCTAGAGATCTCTTTGCGGGGTCCCCGAACACCGGGGAGCTGTTTTTT.